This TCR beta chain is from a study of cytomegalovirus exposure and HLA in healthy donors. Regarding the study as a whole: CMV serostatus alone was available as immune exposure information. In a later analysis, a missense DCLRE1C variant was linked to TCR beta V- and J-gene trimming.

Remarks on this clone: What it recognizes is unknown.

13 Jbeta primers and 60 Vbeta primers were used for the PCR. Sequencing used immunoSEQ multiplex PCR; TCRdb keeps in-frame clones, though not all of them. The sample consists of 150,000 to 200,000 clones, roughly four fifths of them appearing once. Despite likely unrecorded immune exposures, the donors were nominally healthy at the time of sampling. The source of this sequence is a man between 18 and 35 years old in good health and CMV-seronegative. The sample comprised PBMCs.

The CDR3 DNA is TGTGCCAGCAGCCCTGTGCGGGACGCCATAAGCACAGATACGCAGTATTTT. Its protein is CASSPVRDAISTDTQYF. The chain employs TRBV11-2 and TRBJ2-3; a possible D gene is TRBD2 (6 bases). Germline CDR1 is SGHAT and CDR2 is FQNNGV. This CDR3 contains 17 residues. V lost 5 bases and J lost 0, with 18 bases in between.